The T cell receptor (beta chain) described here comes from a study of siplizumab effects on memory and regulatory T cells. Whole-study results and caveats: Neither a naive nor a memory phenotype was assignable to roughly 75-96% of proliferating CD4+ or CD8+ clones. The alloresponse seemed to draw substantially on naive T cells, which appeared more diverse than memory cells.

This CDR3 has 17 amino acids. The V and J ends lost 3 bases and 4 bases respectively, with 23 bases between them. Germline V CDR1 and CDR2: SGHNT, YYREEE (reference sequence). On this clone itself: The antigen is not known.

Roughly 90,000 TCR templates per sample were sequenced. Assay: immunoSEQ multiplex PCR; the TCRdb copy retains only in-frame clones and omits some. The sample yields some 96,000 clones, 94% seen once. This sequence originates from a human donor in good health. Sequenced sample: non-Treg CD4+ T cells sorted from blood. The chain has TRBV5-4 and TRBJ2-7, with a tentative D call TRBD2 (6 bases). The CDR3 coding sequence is TGTGCCAGCAGCTACATGGCATTGGCGGGAAAGTCGTACGAGCAGTACTTC. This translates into CASSYMALAGKSYEQYF.